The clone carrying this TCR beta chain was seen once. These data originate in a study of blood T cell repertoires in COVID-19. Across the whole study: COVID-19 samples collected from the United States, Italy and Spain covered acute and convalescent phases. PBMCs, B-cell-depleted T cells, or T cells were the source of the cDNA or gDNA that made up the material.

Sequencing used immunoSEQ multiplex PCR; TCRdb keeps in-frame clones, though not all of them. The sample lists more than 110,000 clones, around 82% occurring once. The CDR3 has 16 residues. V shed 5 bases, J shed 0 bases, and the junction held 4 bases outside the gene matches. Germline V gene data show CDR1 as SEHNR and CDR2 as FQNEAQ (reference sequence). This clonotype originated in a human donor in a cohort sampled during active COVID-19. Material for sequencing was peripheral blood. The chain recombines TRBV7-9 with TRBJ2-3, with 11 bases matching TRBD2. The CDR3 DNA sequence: TGTGCCAGCAGCAAAGGGACTAGCGGAAGCACAGATACGCAGTATTTT. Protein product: CASSKGTSGSTDTQYF.